Detailed here is one T cell receptor (beta chain). Its target is unknown. 60 Vbeta and 13 Jbeta primers were used in PCR. In the source study's methods: In a later analysis, of 84 million or so unique beta chains, approximately 10 million appeared in at least two donors. Sequencing used immunoSEQ multiplex PCR; TCRdb keeps in-frame clones, though not all of them. The DNA gave D and trimming, while V, J and clone size come from that table. The data show under 150,000 clones, with 84% seen just once and under 3.5% held by the top ten. These data are taken from a study of cytomegalovirus exposure and HLA in healthy donors. Study results and limitations: TCR beta sequences reportedly predicted most subjects' HLA-A and HLA-B alleles accurately.

This CDR3 region has 18 residues. V lost 7 bases, J lost 0 bases, and 23 bases lay in between. CDR1 is SGHRS and CDR2 is YFSETQ in the germline V gene. Sequencing was carried out using PBMCs. This sequence was found in a man aged 45-65 years in good health and CMV-seronegative. This rearrangement joins TRBV5-1 to TRBJ2-1; D is perhaps TRBD2 (5 bases). The CDR3 here is CASSSPLGGPPSYNEQFF. The CDR3 DNA is TGCGCCAGCTCGTCTCCCTTAGGCGGGCCTCCCTCCTACAATGAGCAGTTCTTC.